One and the same sample provided the 11 T cell receptor beta chains below, sequenced in a study of tumor and adjacent non-tumor tissue in lung cancer. This sample's RNA came from whole unsorted tissue. This non-tumor lung sample came from over 3 cm beyond the tumor edge. The library came from three nested PCR rounds adapted from ARM-PCR protocols. TCRdb reanalysed the multiplex PCR reads using MiXCR and keeps one entry per CDR3 protein. This sample has fewer than 45,000 distinct CDR3 sequences, with roughly 60% found just once. The sequencing sample was made of distant non-tumor lung tissue. The source is a woman between 40 and 55 years old with non-small cell lung cancer.

Remarks on this clonotype: A much larger clone differs by one base, so this may be a read error. The chain joins TRBV20-1 to TRBJ2-1; D might be TRBD1 (7 bases). The CDR3 totals 14 residues. Germline V CDR1 and CDR2: DFQATT, SNEGSKA (reference sequence). V was pared by 4 bases and J by 7 bases, with 17 bases between. CDR3 DNA: TGCAGTGCTAAAGGAGGGGGCCCATTTAATGAGCAGTTCTTC. Its protein is CSAKGGGPFNEQFF.

This clonotype was counted a few times. This rearrangement joins TRBV5-1 to TRBJ2-5; D may match TRBD1 or TRBD2 (5 bases each). The CDR3 loop spans 15 amino acids. The germline CDR1 and CDR2 sequences are SGHRS and YFSETQ. Trimming removed 1 base from V and 5 bases from J, with 15 bases in between. CDR3: CASSLFGQGRETQYF. The CDR3 DNA reads as TGCGCCAGCAGCTTGTTTGGGCAGGGACGCGAGACCCAGTACTTC.

On this clonotype: The CDR3 end shows no conserved phenylalanine or tryptophan, and so a read error is likely. The gene calls are TRBV6-2 or TRBV6-3 and TRBJ1-5; 9 bases map to TRBD1. The CDR3 covers 14 residues. The V gene's germline CDR1 is MNHEY and CDR2 SVGEGT. The CDR3 is CASSTGGENQHQHY. DNA of the CDR3: TGTGCCAGCTCAACAGGGGGCGAGAATCAGCACCAGCATTAT.

About this clonotype: The junction departs from germline at one end; a sequencing error may be responsible. V is TRBV11-3 and J is TRBJ2-5, with D perhaps matching TRBD1 (5 bases). This CDR3 spans 15 amino acids. CDR1 and CDR2 from the germline V gene are SGHNT and YENEEA. This CDR3 is CASNLGILDTETQYF. The CDR3 DNA is TGTGCCAGCAACTTAGGGATTCTGGACACAGAGACCCAGTACTTC. Combining the CDR3 with reference TRBV11-3 and TRBJ2-5 gives the whole variable domain EAGVVQSPRYKIIEKKQPVAFWCNPISGHNTLYWYLQNLGQGPELLIRYENEEAVDDSQLPKDRFSAERLKGVDSTLKIQPAELGDSAVYLCASNLGILDTETQYFGPGTRLLVL.

Many counts were recorded for this clonotype. The V and J genes are TRBV5-6 and TRBJ1-4; D is possibly TRBD1 (5 bases). CDR1 SGHDT and CDR2 YYEEEE come from the germline V gene. This CDR3 has 13 residues. The germline V and J ends were trimmed by 7 bases and 0 bases, with 7 bases remaining between them. The CDR3 here is CASGATTNEKLFF. The CDR3 DNA reads TGTGCCAGCGGGGCAACAACTAATGAAAAACTGTTTTTT.

Remarks on this clonotype: A clone one base away is much larger, so this may be a read error. The V gene is TRBV20-1, the J gene TRBJ2-1, with 7 nucleotides matching TRBD2. From germline, CDR1 is DFQATT and CDR2 SNEGSKA (reference sequence). The CDR3 is 12 amino acids. The CDR3 region is CSARSGGYEQLF. The CDR3 DNA reads as TGCAGTGCTAGATCGGGAGGTTATGAGCAGCTCTTC.

The chain carries TRBV2 and TRBJ2-2; tentatively, D is TRBD1 or TRBD2 (5 bases each). This CDR3 spans 16 amino acids. Germline-derived CDR1 and CDR2 are SNHLY and FYNNEI. The V end lost 7 bases, the J end lost 2 bases, and 17 bases lay between the germline ends. The CDR3 sequence is CASILTGTLNTGELFF. Written as DNA, the CDR3 is TGTGCCAGCATCCTCACCGGGACCCTCAACACCGGGGAGCTGTTTTTT.

Remarks on this clonotype: An end of the junction differs from the germline gene, which may be a read error. The gene calls are TRBV5-6 and TRBJ1-1, with 7 positions matching TRBD1. The length of the CDR3 is 13 residues. Germline V gene lookup returns CDR1 SGHDT and CDR2 YYEEEE. This chain's CDR3 is CSSRDSGNTEAFF. For the CDR3, the DNA is TGTTCCAGCCGGGACAGTGGTAACACTGAAGCTTTCTTT. Based on the CDR3 plus reference TRBV5-6 and TRBJ1-1, the full variable domain is DAGVTQSPTHLIKTRGQQVTLRCSPKSGHDTVSWYQQALGQGPQFIFQYYEEEERQRGNFPDRFSGHQFPNYSSELNVNALLLGDSALYLCSSRDSGNTEAFFGQGTRLTVV.

Regarding this clonotype: It may be a read error: a sequence one base away is much more abundant. This chain links TRBV20-1 with TRBJ2-5; 8 nucleotides align to TRBD1. The CDR3 has 15 residues. The V gene's germline CDR1 is DFQATT and CDR2 SNEGSKA (reference sequence). The CDR3 DNA reads as TGCATTGCTAGAGACACCGGGATGACAGGGGCGACCCAGTACTTC. This sequence encodes CIARDTGMTGATQYF.

This clonotype turned up a few times. A much bigger clone sits one base away, suggesting this may be a read error. The rearrangement uses TRBV14 and TRBJ2-7, with 9 positions matching TRBD2. Germline lookup yields CDR1 SGHDN and CDR2 FVKESK. The CDR3 has 13 amino acids. The CDR3 is CASIQAGGYEQYF. The CDR3 DNA sequence: TGTGCCAGCATCCAAGCGGGAGGATACGAGCAGTACTTC.

Of note for this clonotype: A much larger clone lies a single base off, so this may be a read error. This chain joins TRBV5-1 and TRBJ2-7, with 11 nucleotides matching TRBD2. The CDR3 spans 16 residues. Germline-derived CDR1 and CDR2 are SGHRS and YFSETQ. CDR3 protein: CASSLNRSGRADEQHF. The CDR3 nucleotides are TGCGCCAGCAGCTTGAATCGTAGCGGGAGGGCCGACGAGCAGCACTTC.